This TCR beta chain was captured in a study of neurological immune-mediated disorders. Synthesis of cDNA was performed by 5'RACE using 10-nucleotide random UMIs. From the 5' RACE reads, TCRdb called clonotypes with MiXCR, one entry per CDR3 protein. This sample has nearly 45,000 distinct CDR3 sequences, with roughly 21% found just once. Time point noted: technical triplicate 3. 2 million PBMCs stored at -80 C were the source of the unsorted libraries. This CDR3 has 15 residues. V lost 0 bases and J lost 11, with 18 bases in between. CDR1 and CDR2 from the germline V gene are SGHRS and YFSETQ. This clonotype has a count of ten or more. Antigen unknown. The study's findings and limits: The study found the most TCR clonal expansion in HTLV-1-associated myelopathy and the least in multiple sclerosis, below healthy controls. Because no CDR3 amino acid sequences were shared across subjects by expanded clones, private repertoires were suggested in all groups.

Sample: PBMCs. The receptor was derived from a man aged 60 to 69 with HTLV-1-associated myelopathy (HAM/TSP). The chain couples TRBV5-1 to TRBJ2-4; no clear D gene. CDR3 protein: CASSLGSQKQGFQYF. CDR3 DNA: TGCGCCAGCAGCTTGGGCTCCCAGAAGCAAGGATTTCAGTACTTC.